The present TCR beta chain was sequenced within a study of identical twins. Points from the study as a whole: Clonotypes of the beta chain that were abundant in cord blood carried fewer insertions (memory repertoires showed none).

V was cut by 5 bases and J by 3 bases, with 14 bases left in between. The CDR3 covers 16 residues. Germline V CDR1 and CDR2: MNHEY, SVGAGI. Template switching created a universal primer site, and the cDNA included unique molecular identifiers. TCRdb ran MiXCR on the 5' RACE reads and lists one entry per CDR3 protein. The sample records 400,000 or so distinct CDR3 sequences, 9% to 10% being singletons. This clonotype came up a few times. Its antigen is undetermined. The rearrangement uses TRBV6-5 and TRBJ2-6; a weak D match, TRBD2 (5 bases). Sequenced sample: naive T cells sorted from blood. This TCR came from a woman aged 50 to 60 in good health. The CDR3 loop is CASSREPGFGANVLTF. CDR3 DNA sequence: TGTGCCAGCAGTAGGGAGCCGGGGTTTGGGGCCAACGTCCTGACTTTC.